Listed below are T cell receptor beta chains from one sample, sequenced in a study of shared clonotypes between healthy human individuals. The method was immunoSEQ multiplex PCR; TCRdb's version includes in-frame clones alone and lacks a portion of them. The repertoire consists of about 2.4 million clones, with over 85% occurring once and the leading ten covering about 0.34%. Sequences were obtained from naive CD4+ T cells from PBMCs. The receptor source for this set is a man between 18 and 35 years old in good health. Some clones in this sample may be carry-over from other donors' samples. CDR3s include the opening cysteine and the closing phenylalanine or tryptophan.

v_call	cdr3_aa
TRBV20-1	CSVVQETQYF
TRBV27	CASGLTEDYGYTF
TRBV10-1	CASSEGRGNYGYTF
TRBV5-1	CASSLESGSYEQYF
TRBV28	CASSLELGRPQYF
TRBV28	CATPTRGGEVYGYTF
TRBV19	CASSIRSSRSSYEQYF
TRBV10-3	CAINSGANQPQHF
TRBV27	CASSLGNTDTQYF
TRBV7-2	CASSSQRRLGEKLFF
TRBV9	CASSLRSAGAEQYF
TRBV19	CASSIRLTGRLNQPQHF
TRBV9	CASSLGTSALNEQFF
TRBV5-6	CASSGGTGLSYEQYF
TRBV6-5	CASRRGGGYTF
TRBV2	CASSRDISHEKLFF
TRBV7-9	CASSEDRVSNQPQHF
TRBV9	CASSPRRGPDTGRETQYF
TRBV2	CASNGESGSPLHF
TRBV7-9	CASSLKRENTEAFF